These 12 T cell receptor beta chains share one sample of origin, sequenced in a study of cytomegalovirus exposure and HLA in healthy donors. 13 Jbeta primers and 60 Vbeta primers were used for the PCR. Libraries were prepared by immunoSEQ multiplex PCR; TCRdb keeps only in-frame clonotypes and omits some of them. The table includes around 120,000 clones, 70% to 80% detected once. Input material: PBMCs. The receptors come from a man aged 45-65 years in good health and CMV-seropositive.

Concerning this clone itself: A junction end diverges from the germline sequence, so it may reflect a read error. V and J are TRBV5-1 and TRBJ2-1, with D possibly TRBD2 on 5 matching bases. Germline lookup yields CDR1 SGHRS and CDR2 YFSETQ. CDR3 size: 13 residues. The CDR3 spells CASSFSPEGERFF. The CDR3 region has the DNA TGCGCCAGCAGCTTTAGCCCTGAGGGTGAGCGGTTCTTC.

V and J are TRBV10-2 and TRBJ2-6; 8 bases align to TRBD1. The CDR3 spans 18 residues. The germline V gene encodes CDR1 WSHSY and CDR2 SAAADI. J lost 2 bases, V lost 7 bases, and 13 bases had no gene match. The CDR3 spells CASTIGQGALTGANVLTF. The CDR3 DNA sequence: TGCGCCAGCACAATTGGACAGGGTGCGCTTACTGGGGCCAACGTCCTGACTTTC.

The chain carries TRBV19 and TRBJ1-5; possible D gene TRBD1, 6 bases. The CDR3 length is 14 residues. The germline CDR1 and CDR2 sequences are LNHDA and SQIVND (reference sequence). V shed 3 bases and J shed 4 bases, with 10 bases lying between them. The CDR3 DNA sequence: TGTGCCAGTAGTATCTGGACAGAAAATCAGCCCCAGCATTTT. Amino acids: CASSIWTENQPQHF.

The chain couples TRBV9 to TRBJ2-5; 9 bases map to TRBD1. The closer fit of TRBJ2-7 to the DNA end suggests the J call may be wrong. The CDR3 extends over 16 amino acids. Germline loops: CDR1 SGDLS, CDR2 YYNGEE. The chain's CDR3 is CASSYTGGATPYEQYF. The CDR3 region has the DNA TGTGCCAGCAGCTACACAGGGGGCGCGACCCCCTACGAGCAGTACTTC.

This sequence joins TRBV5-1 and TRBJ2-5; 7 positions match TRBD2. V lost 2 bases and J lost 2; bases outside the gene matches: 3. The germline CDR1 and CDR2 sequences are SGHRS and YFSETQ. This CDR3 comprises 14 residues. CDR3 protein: CASSFSGNQETQYF. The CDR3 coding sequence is TGCGCCAGCAGCTTCAGCGGGAATCAAGAGACCCAGTACTTC.

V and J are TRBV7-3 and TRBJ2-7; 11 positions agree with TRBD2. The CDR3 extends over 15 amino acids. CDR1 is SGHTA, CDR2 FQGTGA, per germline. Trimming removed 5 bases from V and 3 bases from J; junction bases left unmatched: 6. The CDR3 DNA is TGTGCCAGCAGCCCGACTAGCGGGGCCCTCTACGAGCAGTACTTC. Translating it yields CASSPTSGALYEQYF.

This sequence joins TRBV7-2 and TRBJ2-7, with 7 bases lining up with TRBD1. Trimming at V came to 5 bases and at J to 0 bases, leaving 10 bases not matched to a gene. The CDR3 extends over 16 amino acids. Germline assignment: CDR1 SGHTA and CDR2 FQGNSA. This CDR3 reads CASSPYRGPSSYEQYF. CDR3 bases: TGTGCCAGCAGCCCTTACAGGGGCCCCAGCTCCTACGAGCAGTACTTC.

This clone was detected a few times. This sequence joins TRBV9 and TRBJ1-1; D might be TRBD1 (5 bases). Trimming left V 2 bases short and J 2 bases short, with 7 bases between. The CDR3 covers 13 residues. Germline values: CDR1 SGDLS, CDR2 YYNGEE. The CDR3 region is CASSVGTNTEAFF. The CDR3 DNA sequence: TGTGCCAGCAGCGTCGGGACTAACACTGAAGCTTTCTTT.

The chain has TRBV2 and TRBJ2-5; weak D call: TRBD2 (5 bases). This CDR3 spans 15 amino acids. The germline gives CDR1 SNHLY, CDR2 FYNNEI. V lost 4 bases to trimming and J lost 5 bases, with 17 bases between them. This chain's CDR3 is CASSGSGGPRETQYF. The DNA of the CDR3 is TGTGCCAGCAGTGGGTCCGGAGGCCCGAGGGAGACCCAGTACTTC.

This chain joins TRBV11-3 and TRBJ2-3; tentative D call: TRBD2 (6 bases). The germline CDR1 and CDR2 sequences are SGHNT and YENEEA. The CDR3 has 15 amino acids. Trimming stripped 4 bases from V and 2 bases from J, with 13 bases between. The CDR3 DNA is TGTGCCAGCAGCTCACGGCGGGGTAACACAGATACGCAGTATTTT. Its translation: CASSSRRGNTDTQYF. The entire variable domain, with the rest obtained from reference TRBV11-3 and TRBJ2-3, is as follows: EAGVVQSPRYKIIEKKQPVAFWCNPISGHNTLYWYLQNLGQGPELLIRYENEEAVDDSQLPKDRFSAERLKGVDSTLKIQPAELGDSAVYLCASSSRRGNTDTQYFGPGTRLTVL.

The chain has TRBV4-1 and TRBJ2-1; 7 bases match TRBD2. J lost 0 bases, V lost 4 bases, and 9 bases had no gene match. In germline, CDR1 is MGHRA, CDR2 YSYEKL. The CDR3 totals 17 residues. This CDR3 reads CASSPRVGGGSYNEQFF. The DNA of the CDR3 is TGCGCCAGCAGCCCCAGAGTGGGCGGGGGCTCCTACAATGAGCAGTTCTTC.

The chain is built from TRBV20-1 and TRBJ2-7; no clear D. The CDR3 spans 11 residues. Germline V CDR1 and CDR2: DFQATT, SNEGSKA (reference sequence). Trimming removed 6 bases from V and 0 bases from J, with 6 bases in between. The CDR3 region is CSASSSYEQYF. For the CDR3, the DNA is TGCAGTGCCTCGTCCTCCTACGAGCAGTACTTC.